This is a list of T cell receptor beta chains from one sample in a study of CD8+ T cells in alopecia areata. Libraries were prepared by immunoSEQ multiplex PCR; TCRdb keeps only in-frame clonotypes and omits some of them. The table has 100,000 to 150,000 clones, around two fifths seen once. The sample comprised CD4+ T cells sorted from blood. The receptors were gathered from a human donor with alopecia areata. The CDR3 runs from the conserved cysteine through the conserved F or W. A D gene is named only where the DNA matches it firmly. Clone size, where shown, is once, few, many, or a class for clones that have expanded.

cdr3_aa: CASSYRGNEQFF
cdr3_nt: TGTGCCAGCAGTTACCGGGGTAATGAGCAGTTCTTC
d_call: .
v_call: TRBV27
j_call: TRBJ2-1
clone_size: few

cdr3_aa: CASSQDGAGGPKGEQYF
cdr3_nt: TGCGCCAGCAGCCAAGACGGGGCGGGAGGGCCGAAGGGCGAGCAGTACTTC
d_call: TRBD2
v_call: TRBV4-1
j_call: TRBJ2-7
clone_size: .

cdr3_aa: CASRPNYQSSYEQYF
cdr3_nt: TGTGCCAGCAGGCCCAATTACCAGAGCTCCTACGAGCAGTACTTC
d_call: .
v_call: TRBV27
j_call: TRBJ2-7
clone_size: .

cdr3_aa: CASSYRDIAYEQYF
cdr3_nt: TGTGCCAGCAGTTACCGGGACATAGCCTACGAGCAGTACTTC
d_call: .
v_call: TRBV6-6
j_call: TRBJ2-7
clone_size: .

cdr3_aa: CASSLVPGAGELFF
cdr3_nt: TGTGCCAGCAGCTTAGTCCCAGGAGCTGGGGAGCTGTTTTTT
d_call: .
v_call: TRBV7-2
j_call: TRBJ2-2
clone_size: .

cdr3_aa: CSVEDTGGTDEQFF
cdr3_nt: TGCAGCGTTGAAGATACGGGGGGCACGGATGAGCAGTTCTTC
d_call: .
v_call: TRBV29-1
j_call: TRBJ2-1
clone_size: .

cdr3_aa: CASSSGIGPSYEQYF
cdr3_nt: TGCGCCAGCAGCTCCGGTATAGGCCCTTCCTACGAGCAGTACTTC
d_call: .
v_call: TRBV5-1
j_call: TRBJ2-7
clone_size: .

cdr3_aa: CASTRTGYYEQYF
cdr3_nt: TGTGCCAGCACAAGGACAGGGTACTACGAGCAGTACTTC
d_call: TRBD1
v_call: TRBV28
j_call: TRBJ2-7
clone_size: .

cdr3_aa: CAWSGVRDRVLYEQYF
cdr3_nt: TGTGCCTGGAGTGGGGTTCGGGACAGGGTTCTCTACGAGCAGTACTTC
d_call: TRBD1
v_call: TRBV30
j_call: TRBJ2-7
clone_size: .

cdr3_aa: CASSPDLGDGYTF
cdr3_nt: TGTGCCAGCAGCCCTGACCTGGGGGATGGCTACACCTTC
d_call: .
v_call: TRBV7-2
j_call: TRBJ1-2
clone_size: .

cdr3_aa: CASSPNPGNEQFF
cdr3_nt: TGTGCCAGCAGCCCCAACCCGGGCAATGAGCAGTTCTTC
d_call: .
v_call: TRBV7-3
j_call: TRBJ2-1
clone_size: .

cdr3_aa: CASSLQGYGDEKLFF
cdr3_nt: TGTGCCAGCAGCCTGCAGGGGTATGGGGATGAAAAACTGTTTTTT
d_call: .
v_call: TRBV5-4
j_call: TRBJ1-4
clone_size: few

cdr3_aa: CASSSSAGGLEQYF
cdr3_nt: .
d_call: .
v_call: TRBV28
j_call: TRBJ2-7
clone_size: few

cdr3_aa: CASSSSLAGGYEQYF
cdr3_nt: TGTGCCAGCAGCTCGAGTCTAGCGGGAGGCTACGAGCAGTACTTC
d_call: TRBD2
v_call: TRBV11-2
j_call: TRBJ2-7
clone_size: .

cdr3_aa: CASSLTGALQETQYF
cdr3_nt: TGCGCCAGCAGCTTGACAGGGGCACTCCAAGAGACCCAGTACTTC
d_call: TRBD1
v_call: TRBV5-1
j_call: TRBJ2-5
clone_size: .

cdr3_aa: CASSSPGLAGDTGELFF
cdr3_nt: TGTGCCAGCAGCTCACCGGGACTAGCGGGCGACACCGGGGAGCTGTTTTTT
d_call: TRBD2
v_call: TRBV13
j_call: TRBJ2-2
clone_size: few

cdr3_aa: CSAKRGGEKLFF
cdr3_nt: TGCAGCGCCAAGCGGGGAGGTGAAAAACTGTTTTTT
d_call: .
v_call: TRBV29-1
j_call: TRBJ1-4
clone_size: few

cdr3_aa: CASSLGQGVYNEQFF
cdr3_nt: TGTGCCAGCAGTTTAGGACAGGGTGTATACAATGAGCAGTTCTTC
d_call: TRBD1
v_call: TRBV28
j_call: TRBJ2-1
clone_size: .

cdr3_aa: CASSQDRVTKNIQYF
cdr3_nt: TGCGCCAGCAGCCAAGATAGGGTAACCAAAAACATTCAGTACTTC
d_call: .
v_call: TRBV4-3
j_call: TRBJ2-4
clone_size: few

cdr3_aa: CAISESPSFYNEQFF
cdr3_nt: TGTGCCATCAGTGAGTCGCCTAGCTTCTACAATGAGCAGTTCTTC
d_call: .
v_call: TRBV10-3
j_call: TRBJ2-1
clone_size: .

cdr3_aa: CASSLTAAYEQYF
cdr3_nt: TGTGCCAGCAGTTTAACCGCAGCCTACGAGCAGTACTTC
d_call: .
v_call: TRBV28
j_call: TRBJ2-7
clone_size: .

cdr3_aa: CATSSRTDRAFF
cdr3_nt: TGTGCCACCTCCTCAAGGACAGACAGGGCTTTCTTT
d_call: .
v_call: TRBV14
j_call: TRBJ1-1
clone_size: .

cdr3_aa: CSVNRGGETQYF
cdr3_nt: TGCAGCGTTAACAGGGGAGGAGAGACCCAGTACTTC
d_call: .
v_call: TRBV29-1
j_call: TRBJ2-5
clone_size: few

cdr3_aa: CAWSVPPGTYEQYF
cdr3_nt: TGTGCCTGGAGTGTACCGCCAGGGACCTACGAGCAGTACTTC
d_call: .
v_call: TRBV30
j_call: TRBJ2-7
clone_size: .

cdr3_aa: CASSPRQGSSYTF
cdr3_nt: TGTGCCAGCAGCCCCCGACAGGGCTCCAGCTACACCTTC
d_call: TRBD1
v_call: TRBV11-3
j_call: TRBJ1-2
clone_size: .

cdr3_aa: CASSIVGTANTGELFF
cdr3_nt: TGTGCCAGTAGTATAGTAGGGACCGCGAACACCGGGGAGCTGTTTTTT
d_call: .
v_call: TRBV19
j_call: TRBJ2-2
clone_size: few

cdr3_aa: CASSLSNEQFF
cdr3_nt: TGTGCCAGCAGCTTAAGCAATGAGCAGTTCTTC
d_call: .
v_call: TRBV5-4
j_call: TRBJ2-1
clone_size: .

cdr3_aa: CASSLRRGYNEQFF
cdr3_nt: TGCGCCAGCAGCTTACGGCGGGGTTACAATGAGCAGTTCTTC
d_call: .
v_call: TRBV5-1
j_call: TRBJ2-1
clone_size: .

cdr3_aa: CAWSPGPNQPQHF
cdr3_nt: TGTGCCTGGAGTCCGGGACCCAATCAGCCCCAGCATTTT
d_call: .
v_call: TRBV30
j_call: TRBJ1-5
clone_size: .

cdr3_aa: CSVEDQGKGSTEAFF
cdr3_nt: TGCAGCGTTGAAGATCAAGGAAAGGGGTCCACTGAAGCTTTCTTT
d_call: .
v_call: TRBV29-1
j_call: TRBJ1-1
clone_size: few

cdr3_aa: CASSQSPQGGGNQPQHF
cdr3_nt: TGCGCCAGCAGTCAATCCCCACAGGGGGGAGGCAATCAGCCCCAGCATTTT
d_call: TRBD1
v_call: TRBV4-3
j_call: TRBJ1-5
clone_size: .

cdr3_aa: CASSLLQGGPGANVLTF
cdr3_nt: TGTGCCAGCAGCTTATTGCAGGGAGGACCTGGGGCCAACGTCCTGACTTTC
d_call: .
v_call: TRBV7-3
j_call: TRBJ2-6
clone_size: few

cdr3_aa: CASSRAGSYNEQFF
cdr3_nt: TGCGCCAGCAGTAGAGCGGGATCTTACAATGAGCAGTTCTTC
d_call: TRBD2
v_call: TRBV5-1
j_call: TRBJ2-1
clone_size: .

cdr3_aa: CASSMTSGGYNEQFF
cdr3_nt: TGTGCCAGCAGCATGACTAGCGGGGGTTACAATGAGCAGTTCTTC
d_call: TRBD2
v_call: TRBV11-1
j_call: TRBJ2-1
clone_size: once

cdr3_aa: CAWQGRWTEAFF
cdr3_nt: TGTGCCTGGCAGGGGAGGTGGACTGAAGCTTTCTTT
d_call: .
v_call: TRBV30
j_call: TRBJ1-1
clone_size: .

cdr3_aa: CASSSYTGELFF
cdr3_nt: TGTGCCAGCAGCAGCTACACCGGGGAGCTGTTTTTT
d_call: .
v_call: TRBV7-3
j_call: TRBJ2-2
clone_size: .

cdr3_aa: CASSLIPGAPEQYF
cdr3_nt: TGCGCCAGCAGCTTGATTCCGGGAGCCCCCGAGCAGTACTTC
d_call: .
v_call: TRBV5-1
j_call: TRBJ2-7
clone_size: few

cdr3_aa: CAWSVNSGGPGDYNEQFF
cdr3_nt: TGTGCCTGGAGTGTAAACTCGGGAGGTCCGGGGGATTACAATGAGCAGTTCTTC
d_call: TRBD2
v_call: TRBV30
j_call: TRBJ2-1
clone_size: .

cdr3_aa: CASSFSGTSARLSYEQYF
cdr3_nt: TGTGCCAGCAGTTTCTCCGGGACTAGCGCCCGCCTCTCCTACGAGCAGTACTTC
d_call: TRBD2
v_call: TRBV28
j_call: TRBJ2-7
clone_size: .

cdr3_aa: CASSQAKNIQYF
cdr3_nt: TGTGCCAGCAGCCAGGCCAAAAACATTCAGTACTTC
d_call: .
v_call: TRBV4-2
j_call: TRBJ2-4
clone_size: .

cdr3_aa: CASSPAGGPFYTDTQYF
cdr3_nt: TGTGCCAGCTCCCCAGCGGGGGGTCCTTTTTACACAGATACGCAGTATTTT
d_call: TRBD2
v_call: TRBV28
j_call: TRBJ2-3
clone_size: few

cdr3_aa: CASSPHGTGNYEQYF
cdr3_nt: TGTGCCAGCAGTCCACATGGGACAGGGAACTACGAGCAGTACTTC
d_call: TRBD1
v_call: TRBV28
j_call: TRBJ2-7
clone_size: .

cdr3_aa: CSVVGRRPITSKQSFNYGYTF
cdr3_nt: TGCAGCGTTGTGGGACGACGACCCATAACTTCAAAACAGAGCTTTAACTATGGCTACACCTTC
d_call: .
v_call: TRBV29-1
j_call: TRBJ1-2
clone_size: .

cdr3_aa: CASSLDVGNQPQHF
cdr3_nt: TGCGCCAGCAGCTTGGATGTGGGCAATCAGCCCCAGCATTTT
d_call: .
v_call: TRBV5-1
j_call: TRBJ1-5
clone_size: .

cdr3_aa: CASSSPRTSGSYEQYF
cdr3_nt: TGTGCCAGCAGTTCCCCTCGGACTAGCGGGAGCTACGAGCAGTACTTC
d_call: TRBD2
v_call: TRBV28
j_call: TRBJ2-7
clone_size: few

cdr3_aa: CASSPRWNNEQFF
cdr3_nt: TGTGCCAGCAGTCCTCGATGGAACAATGAGCAGTTCTTC
d_call: .
v_call: TRBV27
j_call: TRBJ2-1
clone_size: .

cdr3_aa: CASSLTTGVPNQPQHF
cdr3_nt: TGTGCCAGCAGCCTCACGACAGGGGTCCCCAATCAGCCCCAGCATTTT
d_call: TRBD1
v_call: TRBV7-2
j_call: TRBJ1-5
clone_size: .

cdr3_aa: CSVESPRTHGYTF
cdr3_nt: TGCAGCGTTGAATCTCCCCGCACTCATGGCTACACCTTC
d_call: .
v_call: TRBV29-1
j_call: TRBJ1-2
clone_size: .

cdr3_aa: CASSLTDQETQYF
cdr3_nt: TGTGCCAGCAGCTTGACGGACCAAGAGACCCAGTACTTC
d_call: .
v_call: TRBV7-2
j_call: TRBJ2-5
clone_size: few

cdr3_aa: CSALTGSLGYTF
cdr3_nt: TGCAGCGCCCTCACGGGGAGCTTGGGCTACACCTTC
d_call: .
v_call: TRBV29-1
j_call: TRBJ1-2
clone_size: .

cdr3_aa: CSVEDVSRNTEAFF
cdr3_nt: TGCAGCGTTGAAGATGTATCCAGGAACACTGAAGCTTTCTTT
d_call: .
v_call: TRBV29-1
j_call: TRBJ1-1
clone_size: .

cdr3_aa: CAWSPGGPQAFF
cdr3_nt: TGTGCCTGGAGTCCCGGGGGTCCGCAAGCTTTCTTT
d_call: .
v_call: TRBV30
j_call: TRBJ1-1
clone_size: .

cdr3_aa: CASSLGGGHSTDTQYF
cdr3_nt: TGTGCCAGCAGCTTAGGGGGCGGACATAGCACAGATACGCAGTATTTT
d_call: .
v_call: TRBV7-2
j_call: TRBJ2-3
clone_size: .